This is a list of T cell receptor beta chains from one sample in a study of metastatic and nonmetastatic thyroid tumors. TCRdb re-processed the PCR reads through MiXCR. The sample yields about 40,000 clones, roughly a sixth seen once. Source material: blood. These receptor sequences come from a female donor with papillary thyroid cancer or a benign thyroid nodule (not recorded which). Some clones in this sample may be carry-over from other donors' samples. The CDR3 runs from the conserved cysteine through the conserved F or W. Expanded clones are given a class, and other clones once, few, many or no size at all.

TRBV6-4	TRBJ2-1	many	CASSDSLAGGNEQFF
TRBV30	TRBJ2-7	medium-sized	CAWSGEREQYF
TRBV7-8	TRBJ2-2	.	CAISLASGGSTGELFF
TRBV12-3/TRBV12-4	TRBJ1-1	few	CASTPGGGTEAFF
TRBV25-1	TRBJ2-7	.	CASSFGFWEQYF
TRBV7-3	TRBJ1-1	many	CASSPGGRSGAFF
TRBV6-1	TRBJ1-6	large	CASSEAGGPGPSYSPLHF
TRBV6-2/TRBV6-3	TRBJ1-1	few	CASSYCFKVNTEAFF
TRBV7-3	TRBJ2-2	.	CAGVVSRDTGELFF
TRBV5-1	TRBJ2-7	many	CASSFKGDYEQYF
TRBV12-3/TRBV12-4	TRBJ2-7	.	CASSRDRATAYEQYF
TRBV2	TRBJ1-5	.	CASSTRQGVNQPQHF
TRBV6-4	TRBJ2-3	many	CASSEASGSTDTQYF
TRBV20-1	TRBJ2-7	once	CSARIPIRQGTYEQYF
TRBV6-2/TRBV6-3	TRBJ2-1	.	CASSLLAGGPEGGTNEQFF
TRBV20-1	TRBJ1-5	many	CSAYADSPNQPQHF
TRBV6-1	TRBJ2-3	few	CASSENTDTQYF
TRBV30	TRBJ1-1	.	CAWLPRGGDTEAFF
TRBV19	TRBJ1-2	many	CASSTTLNYGYTF
TRBV11-2	TRBJ1-1	medium-sized	CASSSDQGANTEAFF
TRBV3-1	TRBJ1-1	many	CASSQGRTGGTEAFF
TRBV19	TRBJ2-1	many	CASSLAGGLNEQFF
TRBV11-2	TRBJ2-4	many	CASSLGDFTGPAKNIQYF
TRBV2	TRBJ2-7	medium-sized	CASRRDRLTYEQYF